Below, 17 T cell receptor beta chains from the same sample are listed, as sequenced in a study of control samples from healthy donors and cancer patients. Only in-frame clones appear in the TCRdb table, and some are missing; sequencing was by immunoSEQ multiplex PCR. The table lists about 67,000 clones, around 87% of them singletons, with under 2.5% in the top ten. The sample taken for sequencing was PBMCs. The receptors derive from a woman aged 45 to 65 with head and neck cancer.

The genes are TRBV18 and TRBJ1-4; 7 bases fit TRBD1. The CDR3 contains 14 residues. Losses at the gene ends were 5 bases for V and 6 bases for J; bases not matched to a gene: 6. Germline CDR1 is KGHSH and CDR2 is LQKENI. CDR3 residues: CASSSRDRDEKLFF. For the CDR3, the DNA is TGTGCCAGCTCATCCCGGGACAGAGATGAAAAACTGTTTTTT.

This clone was picked up a small number of times. V is TRBV20-1 and J is TRBJ2-3, with D uncertain. The CDR3 has 11 residues. The germline CDR1 and CDR2 sequences are DFQATT and SNEGSKA (reference sequence). V lost 5 bases to trimming and J lost 11 bases, with 14 bases between them. The CDR3 sequence is CSASRSARQYF. The CDR3 DNA is TGCAGTGCTTCTAGGTCGGCAAGGCAGTATTTT.

V and J are TRBV10-2 and TRBJ2-3; 8 bases agree with TRBD2. Germline V gene sequence: CDR1 WSHSY, CDR2 SAAADI. CDR3 length equals 14 residues. V was clipped by 1 base and J by 3 bases; unmatched bases: 0. The CDR3 bases are TGCGCCAGCAGTGAGTTAGCGGGGACAGATACGCAGTATTTT. This codes for CASSELAGTDTQYF.

The chain recombines TRBV2 with TRBJ2-3; 12 nucleotides agree with TRBD2. The CDR3 consists of 15 residues. The germline CDR1 and CDR2 sequences are SNHLY and FYNNEI. V lost 4 bases and J lost 4; bases outside the gene matches: 3. This chain's CDR3 is CASSASSGGADTQYF. The CDR3 coding sequence is TGTGCCAGCAGTGCGTCTAGCGGGGGGGCAGATACGCAGTATTTT.

This rearrangement joins TRBV6-2 or TRBV6-3 to TRBJ1-6, with 8 bases lining up with TRBD1. This CDR3 comprises 19 residues. The V segment lost 3 bases and the J segment 7 bases; nucleotides outside the gene matches: 17. CDR1 MNHEY and CDR2 SVGEGT come from the germline V gene. The CDR3 sequence is CASSYRGRGQFPRNSPLHF. CDR3 bases: TGTGCCAGCAGTTATCGCGGCAGGGGGCAATTCCCCCGCAATTCACCCCTCCACTTT.

The chain uses TRBV13 and TRBJ1-2; 9 positions match TRBD1. The CDR3 consists of 12 residues. V shed 8 bases, J shed 2 bases, and the junction held 0 bases outside the gene matches. Germline V gene lookup returns CDR1 PRHDT and CDR2 FYEKMQ (reference sequence). The CDR3: CASGQGNYGYTF. For the CDR3, the DNA is TGTGCCAGCGGACAGGGGAACTATGGCTACACCTTC.

In DNA, the CDR3 is TGTGCCAGCGGATCGAGCACAGATACGCAGTATTTT. Amino acid sequence: CASGSSTDTQYF. The chain combines TRBV28 with TRBJ2-3; D uncertain. V was cut by 8 bases and J by 0 bases, with 6 bases left in between. In germline, CDR1 is MDHEN, CDR2 SYDVKM. The CDR3 spans 12 residues.

The genes are TRBV20-1 and TRBJ1-1; no definite D call. The CDR3 runs 11 residues. Germline CDR1 DFQATT, CDR2 SNEGSKA (reference sequence). Trimming pared 4 bases from V and 5 bases from J, leaving 8 bases between. This CDR3 is CSATGLTEAFF. The CDR3 region has the DNA TGCAGTGCTACGGGTCTAACTGAAGCTTTCTTT.

The chain uses TRBV6-6 and TRBJ1-4; maybe TRBD1 (5 bases). V gave up 5 bases and J gave up 3 bases, with 16 bases separating them. The CDR3 covers 16 residues. Germline assignment: CDR1 MNHNY and CDR2 SVGAGI (reference sequence). In DNA form, the CDR3 reads TGTGCCAGCAGTGGTAACAATCGGGGGGCTAATGAAAAACTGTTTTTT. Translated: CASSGNNRGANEKLFF.

This sequence joins TRBV5-4 and TRBJ2-2; D not resolved. V gave up 4 bases and J gave up 4 bases, with 11 bases separating them. This CDR3 is 14 amino acids long. Germline CDR1 reads SGHNT; CDR2 reads YYREEE (reference sequence). DNA of the CDR3: TGTGCCAGCAGCACGGGCCTCGGCACCGGGGAGCTGTTTTTT. The encoded protein is CASSTGLGTGELFF.

The rearrangement uses TRBV4-1 and TRBJ1-4; D not resolved. Trimming took 4 bases from V and 8 from J, leaving 11 bases between them. In germline, CDR1 is MGHRA, CDR2 YSYEKL. The CDR3 spans 13 residues. The CDR3 nucleotides read TGCGCCAGCAGCCTTACGGTGGTGGAAAAACTGTTTTTT. It codes for CASSLTVVEKLFF.

V usage is TRBV20-1 and J usage is TRBJ1-1; D is unclear. CDR1 is DFQATT, CDR2 SNEGSKA, per germline (reference sequence). The CDR3 spans 11 residues. Between the trimmed V and J ends, which lost 4 bases and 2 bases, there was a span of 5 bases. CDR3 DNA sequence: TGCAGTGCTAAAGATAACACTGAAGCTTTCTTT. It specifies CSAKDNTEAFF.

A remark on this clone: Other DNA sequences within the sample encode an identical CDR3. The rearrangement joins TRBV18 to TRBJ1-5; tentatively, D is TRBD1 (5 bases). The V gene's germline CDR1 is KGHSH and CDR2 LQKENI. The CDR3 runs to 13 residues. V dropped 2 bases and J dropped 7 bases, with 9 bases sitting between them. Here the CDR3 DNA reads TGTGCCAGCTCACCAGGGACGGACCAGCCCCAGCATTTT. Amino acids: CASSPGTDQPQHF.

This chain links TRBV4-1 with TRBJ2-7, with a weak D call TRBD1 (6 bases). From germline, CDR1 is MGHRA and CDR2 YSYEKL. V was clipped by 3 bases and J by 3 bases, with 12 bases between them. The CDR3 runs 14 residues. CDR3 coding DNA: TGCGCCAGCAGCCACAGGGGTAAGATCTACGAGCAGTACTTC. Translating gives CASSHRGKIYEQYF.

This clone was seen a few times. This same CDR3 is encoded by further DNA sequences in the sample. The chain recombines TRBV5-4 with TRBJ1-1; D gene uncertain. The length of the CDR3 is 11 residues. V was shortened by 2 bases and J by 8 bases, with 7 bases between the two germline ends. The germline gives CDR1 SGHNT, CDR2 YYREEE (reference sequence). The CDR3 DNA sequence: TGTGCCAGCAGCTTAGGATTGGAAGCTTTCTTT. Amino acids: CASSLGLEAFF.

Regarding this clone: The same CDR3 can be traced to other DNA sequences in this sample. The chain has TRBV7-9 and TRBJ2-5; TRBD1 matches at 7 bases. The CDR3 is 14 amino acids. The germline gives CDR1 SEHNR, CDR2 FQNEAQ (reference sequence). The junction had 4 bases not matched to a gene; V was cut back by 5 bases and J by 1 base. Here the CDR3 reads CASSRQGLQETQYF. The CDR3 DNA sequence: TGTGCCAGCAGCCGACAGGGCCTCCAAGAGACCCAGTACTTC.

This rearrangement joins TRBV28 to TRBJ2-7; the D gene is possibly TRBD1 (5 bases). The V end lost 3 bases, the J end lost 2 bases, and 8 bases lay between the germline ends. Germline CDR1 and CDR2: MDHEN and SYDVKM. CDR3 length: 13 amino acids. CDR3 region: CASSLTAPYEQYF. The DNA of the CDR3 is TGTGCCAGCAGTTTGACAGCACCCTACGAGCAGTACTTC.